One and the same sample provided the 12 T cell receptor beta chains below, sequenced in a study of shared T cell receptors in the human thymus. Some clones are missing from TCRdb's copy, which holds only in-frame ones; the method was immunoSEQ multiplex PCR. The repertoire includes more than 550,000 clones, about 90% of them detected once, and more than 0.009% sits in the top ten. These data also formed part of another study, on human thymus T cells.

Sequencing was carried out using thymocytes. These receptors all stem from a boy in the first two years of life with a congenital heart defect.

The V gene is TRBV28, the J gene TRBJ2-4; D gene unclear. CDR3 length: 16 amino acids. V gave up 7 bases and J gave up 1 base, with 17 bases separating them. In germline, CDR1 is MDHEN, CDR2 SYDVKM. The CDR3 loop reads CASTSWAGTAKNIQYF. The CDR3 DNA sequence: TGTGCCAGCACCTCGTGGGCAGGAACGGCCAAAAACATTCAGTACTTC.

The chain combines TRBV23-1 with TRBJ1-5; no definite D call. TRBV23-1 has ORF status, its function being uncertain. Trimming took off 6 bases at V and 5 bases at J, with 14 bases between the two ends. The CDR3 is made up of 14 amino acids. DNA of the CDR3: TGCGCCAGCAGAAGGTTGGCAGGCTATCAGCCCCAGCATTTT. Its protein is CASRRLAGYQPQHF.

CDR3 in amino acids: CSVELRDRDPEQYF. In DNA form, the CDR3 reads TGCAGCGTTGAACTTAGGGACAGGGATCCCGAGCAGTACTTC. This chain joins TRBV29-1 and TRBJ2-7, with TRBD1 matching 9 bases. The V gene end was trimmed by 2 bases and the J gene end by 6 bases; junction bases not matched to a gene: 8. Germline V gene lookup returns CDR1 SQVTM and CDR2 ANQGSEA. This CDR3 region has 14 residues.

The chain links TRBV5-5 to TRBJ1-2; the D is unclear. Trimming stripped 2 bases from V and 1 base from J, with 9 bases between. The length of the CDR3 is 14 residues. Germline lookup yields CDR1 SGHKS and CDR2 YYEKEE (reference sequence). The CDR3 DNA follows: TGTGCCAGCAGCTTAGGCGGGAATAACTATGGCTACACCTTC. Protein product: CASSLGGNNYGYTF.

The chain couples TRBV5-8 to TRBJ2-7, with TRBD1 as a possible D gene (6 bases). CDR3 length: 14 residues. V was trimmed by 1 base and J by 3 bases, leaving 11 bases between them. Germline CDR1 reads SGHTS; CDR2 reads YDEGEE. In DNA form, the CDR3 reads TGTGCCAGCAGCTTGAGATGGGGGCTCTACGAGCAGTACTTC. The encoded protein is CASSLRWGLYEQYF.

The chain joins TRBV14 to TRBJ2-3, with TRBD2 matching over 7 bases. Germline values: CDR1 SGHDN, CDR2 FVKESK. Losses at the gene ends were 3 bases for V and 2 bases for J; bases not matched to a gene: 8. The CDR3 loop spans 16 amino acids. CDR3 loop: CASSHGASGYTDTQYF. The DNA for the CDR3 is TGTGCCAGCAGCCACGGCGCTAGCGGATACACAGATACGCAGTATTTT.

Comment on this clone: One end of the junction varies from germline; a read error may be responsible. Other DNA sequences from this sample encode an identical CDR3 as well. The chain combines TRBV15 with TRBJ2-7; TRBD1 might be the D (6 bases). Germline V lookup: CDR1 LNHNV, CDR2 YYDKDF (reference sequence). The CDR3 totals 16 residues. CDR3 nucleotides: TGCGCCACCAGCAGAGTGAGTACAGGGACGTCCTACGAGCAGTACTTC. Translation gives CATSRVSTGTSYEQYF.

In nucleotides, the CDR3 is TGTGCCAGCAGTGAAACGGGACAGTCTTGGTCGCAGCCCCAGCATTTT. Protein: CASSETGQSWSQPQHF. The V gene is TRBV2, the J gene TRBJ1-5; 7 nucleotides line up with TRBD1. The CDR3 sequence is 16 residues long. The ends lost 2 bases at V and 7 bases at J; junction bases unmatched: 11. CDR1 and CDR2 (germline): SNHLY, FYNNEI.

This clone showed up just a few times. This rearrangement joins TRBV10-3 to TRBJ2-1; TRBD2 might be the D (5 bases). Germline CDR1 reads ENHRY; CDR2 reads SYGVKD. Deletions cut 7 bases from V and 5 bases from J, with 21 bases between. The CDR3 is made up of 16 amino acids. The CDR3 bases are TGTGCCATCACTACCACTAGTTTTGTAGGGCACAATGAGCAGTTCTTC. Its translation is CAITTTSFVGHNEQFF.

This sequence joins TRBV2 and TRBJ2-5, with 14 bases that match TRBD2. The CDR3 is 15 residues long. CDR1 and CDR2 from the germline V gene are SNHLY and FYNNEI. The junction had 2 bases not matched to a gene; V was cut back by 6 bases and J by 2 bases. The CDR3, as DNA: TGTGCCAGCAGGACTAGCGGGGGGGCACAAGAGACCCAGTACTTC. Its protein product is CASRTSGGAQETQYF.

This clone turned up a few times. This chain joins TRBV6-6 and TRBJ1-1, with D possibly being TRBD1 (5 bases). CDR1 and CDR2 from the germline V gene are MNHNY and SVGAGI (reference sequence). The CDR3 has 14 amino acids. V was pared by 8 bases and J by 1 base, with 14 bases between. The CDR3 region is CASGGTLSNTEAFF. The DNA for the CDR3 is TGTGCCAGCGGCGGGACGCTCTCGAACACTGAAGCTTTCTTT.

The chain links TRBV7-9 to TRBJ2-1; 10 nucleotides agree with TRBD1. V shed 5 bases, J shed 10 bases, and the junction held 14 bases outside the gene matches. The CDR3 is made up of 16 amino acids. Germline CDR1 SEHNR, CDR2 FQNEAQ (reference sequence). The CDR3: CASSGPGQGIGGEQFF. The CDR3 nucleotides read TGTGCCAGCAGCGGTCCGGGACAGGGGATAGGAGGGGAGCAGTTCTTC.